The sequence of this T cell receptor (beta chain) was determined in a study of CD8 T cells in ankylosing spondylitis. TCRdb reprocessed the 5' RACE reads via MiXCR and lists one record per CDR3 protein. The sample holds roughly 150,000 distinct CDR3 sequences; about 32% are singletons and the top ten take 6%. Trimming took 6 bases from V and 4 from J; bases not matched to a gene: 3. The CDR3 totals 13 residues. CDR1 and CDR2 from the germline V gene are DFQATT and SNEGSKA (reference sequence). Material: synovial fluid, either unsorted or a sorted T cell fraction (not recorded which). The TCR comes from a male donor with ankylosing spondylitis. The chain links TRBV20-1 to TRBJ2-7; TRBD2 matches 13 bases. CDR3 region: CSAGLAGKYEQYF. CDR3 bases: TGCAGTGCGGGACTAGCGGGGAAGTACGAGCAGTACTTC.